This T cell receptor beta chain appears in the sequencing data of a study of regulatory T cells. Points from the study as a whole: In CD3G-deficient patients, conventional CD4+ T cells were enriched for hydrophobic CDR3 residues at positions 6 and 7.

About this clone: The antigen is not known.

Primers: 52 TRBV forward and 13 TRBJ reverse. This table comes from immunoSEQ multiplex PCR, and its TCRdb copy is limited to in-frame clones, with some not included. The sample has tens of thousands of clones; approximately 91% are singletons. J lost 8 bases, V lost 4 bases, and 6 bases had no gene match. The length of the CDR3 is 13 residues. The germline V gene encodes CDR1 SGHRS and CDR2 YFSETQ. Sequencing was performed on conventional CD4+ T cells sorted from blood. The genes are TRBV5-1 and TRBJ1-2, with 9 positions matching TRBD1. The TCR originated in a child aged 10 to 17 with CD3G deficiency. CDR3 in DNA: TGCGCCAGCAGCCCAGGGACAGGGAACGGCTACACCTTC. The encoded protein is CASSPGTGNGYTF.